This TCR beta chain was sequenced for a study of beta chain features in type 1 diabetes. Study-level background: Across all samples, some 98 million sorted cells were examined. Points from the study as a whole: Among type 1 diabetes patients, VDJ junctions had fewer insertions and more deletions. For Type 1 diabetes patients, all four CD4+ subsets carried TCRB CDR3s that were moderately but significantly shorter.

This CDR3 is 15 amino acids long. CDR1 and CDR2 (germline): PRHDT, FYEKMQ (reference sequence). The V end lost 3 bases, the J end lost 4 bases, and 16 bases lay between the germline ends. Sequenced material consisted of expressed TCRB transcripts (all of the isolated RNA was reverse transcribed). Naive, central memory and regulatory T cell samples averaged roughly 3.7 million immunoSEQ reads each. Sequencing was performed with immunoSEQ multiplex PCR; in TCRdb, only in-frame clones are kept and a portion is missing. Among 350,000 to 400,000 clones listed, about 15% were seen once. A few counts support this clone. What it binds is not known.

This chain connects TRBV13 to TRBJ2-7; tentative D call: TRBD2 (6 bases). Source material: naive CD4+ T cells from blood. The receptor was isolated from a woman aged 18 to 35 in good health. This chain's CDR3 is CASSFFGHSGYEQYF. As DNA, the CDR3 is TGTGCCAGCAGCTTCTTCGGGCACAGCGGGTACGAGCAGTACTTC. Together with reference TRBV13 and TRBJ2-7, the CDR3 gives the full variable domain: AAGVIQSPRHLIKEKRETATLKCYPIPRHDTVYWYQQGPGQDPQFLISFYEKMQSDKGSIPDRFSAQQFSDYHSELNMSSLELGDSALYFCASSFFGHSGYEQYFGPGTRLTVT.